The clone carrying this T cell receptor beta chain was detected once. The sample is drawn from a study of blood T cell repertoires in COVID-19. Whole-study context: Both acute and convalescent COVID-19 samples were obtained from the United States, Italy and Spain. Nucleic acid was either cDNA or gDNA, and it came from T cells, B-cell-depleted T cells, or PBMCs.

Study processing details: By means of reference gene primer amplification, nucleated cell counts were estimated. TCRdb's copy holds only in-frame clones and misses some; the assay was immunoSEQ multiplex PCR. The DNA gave D and trimming, while V, J and clone size come from that table. The sample shows some 120,000 clones, more than 75% of them seen only once. This CDR3 comprises 15 residues. Germline assignment: CDR1 LNHDA and CDR2 SQIVND (reference sequence). The V segment lost 4 bases and the J segment 8 bases; nucleotides outside the gene matches: 14. This chain uses TRBV19 with TRBJ2-7; 7 bases align to TRBD1. The sequencing sample was made of peripheral blood. This TCR came from a woman aged 55 to 70 with acute or convalescent COVID-19. The CDR3: CASSTETGQLVKQYF. The CDR3, as DNA: TGTGCCAGTAGTACCGAAACGGGACAGCTAGTCAAGCAGTACTTC.